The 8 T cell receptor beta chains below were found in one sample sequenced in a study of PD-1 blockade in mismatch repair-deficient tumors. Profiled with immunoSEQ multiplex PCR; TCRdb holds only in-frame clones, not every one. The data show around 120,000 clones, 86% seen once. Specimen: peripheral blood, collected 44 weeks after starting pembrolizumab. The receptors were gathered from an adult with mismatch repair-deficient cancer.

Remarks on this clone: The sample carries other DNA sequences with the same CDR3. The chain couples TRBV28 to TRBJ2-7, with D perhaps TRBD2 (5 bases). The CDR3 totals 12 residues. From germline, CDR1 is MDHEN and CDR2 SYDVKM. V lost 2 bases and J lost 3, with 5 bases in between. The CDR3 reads CASSLGGYEQYF. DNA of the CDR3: TGTGCCAGCAGTTTAGGAGGCTACGAGCAGTACTTC.

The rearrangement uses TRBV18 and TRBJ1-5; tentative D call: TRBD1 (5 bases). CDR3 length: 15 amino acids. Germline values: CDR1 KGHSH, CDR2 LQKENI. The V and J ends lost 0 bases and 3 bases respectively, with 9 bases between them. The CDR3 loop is CASSPPGRNNQPQHF. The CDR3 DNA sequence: TGTGCCAGCTCACCACCGGGACGGAACAATCAGCCCCAGCATTTT.

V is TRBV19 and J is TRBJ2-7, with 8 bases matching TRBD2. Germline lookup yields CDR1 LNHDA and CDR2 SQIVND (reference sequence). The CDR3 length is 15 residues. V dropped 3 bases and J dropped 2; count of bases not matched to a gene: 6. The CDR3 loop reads CASSISSGLAYEQYF. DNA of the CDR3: TGTGCCAGTAGTATTTCTAGCGGGTTGGCCTACGAGCAGTACTTC.

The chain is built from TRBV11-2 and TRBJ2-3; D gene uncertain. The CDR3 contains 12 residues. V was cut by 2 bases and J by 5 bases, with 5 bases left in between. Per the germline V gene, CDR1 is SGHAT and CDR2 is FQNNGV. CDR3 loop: CASSLWEDTQYF. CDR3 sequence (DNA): TGTGCCAGCAGCTTATGGGAAGATACGCAGTATTTT.

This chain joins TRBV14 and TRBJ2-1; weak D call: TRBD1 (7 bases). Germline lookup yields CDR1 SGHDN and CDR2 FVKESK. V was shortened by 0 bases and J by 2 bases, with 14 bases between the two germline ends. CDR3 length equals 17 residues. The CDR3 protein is CASSQDQGGRAYNEQFF. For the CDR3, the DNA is TGTGCCAGCAGCCAAGATCAGGGGGGTAGAGCCTACAATGAGCAGTTCTTC.

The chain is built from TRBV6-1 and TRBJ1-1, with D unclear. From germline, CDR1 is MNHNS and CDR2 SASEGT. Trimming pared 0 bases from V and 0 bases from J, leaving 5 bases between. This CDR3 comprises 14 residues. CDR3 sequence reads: CASSEASMNTEAFF. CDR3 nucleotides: TGTGCCAGCAGTGAAGCATCTATGAACACTGAAGCTTTCTTT.

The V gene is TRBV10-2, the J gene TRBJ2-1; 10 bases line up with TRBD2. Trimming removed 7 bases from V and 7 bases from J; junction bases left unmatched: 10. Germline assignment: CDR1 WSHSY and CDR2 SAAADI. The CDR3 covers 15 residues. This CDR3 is CASTAISSGRNEQFF. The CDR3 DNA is TGCGCCAGCACGGCGATTTCTAGCGGGAGAAATGAGCAGTTCTTC.

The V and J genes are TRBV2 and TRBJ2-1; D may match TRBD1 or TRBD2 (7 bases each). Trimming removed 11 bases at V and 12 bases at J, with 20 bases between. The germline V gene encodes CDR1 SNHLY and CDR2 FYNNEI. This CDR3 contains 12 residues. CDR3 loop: CAGASGGQWQFF. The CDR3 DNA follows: TGTGCCGGAGCATCGGGGGGACAGTGGCAGTTCTTC.